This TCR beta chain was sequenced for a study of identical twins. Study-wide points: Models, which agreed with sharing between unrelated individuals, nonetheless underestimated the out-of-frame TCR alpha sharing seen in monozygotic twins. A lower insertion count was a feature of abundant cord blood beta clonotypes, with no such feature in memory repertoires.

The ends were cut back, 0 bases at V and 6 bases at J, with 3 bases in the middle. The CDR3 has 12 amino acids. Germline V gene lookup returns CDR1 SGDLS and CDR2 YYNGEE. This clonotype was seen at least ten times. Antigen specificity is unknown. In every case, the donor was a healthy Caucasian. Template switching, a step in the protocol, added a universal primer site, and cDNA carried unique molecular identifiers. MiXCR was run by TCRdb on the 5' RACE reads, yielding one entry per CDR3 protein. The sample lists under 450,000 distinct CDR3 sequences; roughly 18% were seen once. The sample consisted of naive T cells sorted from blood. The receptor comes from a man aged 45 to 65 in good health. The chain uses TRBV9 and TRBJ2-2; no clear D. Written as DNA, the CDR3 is TGTGCCAGCAGCGTAGCGTCCGGGGAGCTGTTTTTT. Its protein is CASSVASGELFF.